The next 6 T cell receptor beta chains were all read from a single sample in a study of blood T cell repertoires in COVID-19. TCRdb keeps only in-frame clones here, not all; method: immunoSEQ multiplex PCR. Of 350,000 to 450,000 clones listed, approximately 86% are singletons. Material for sequencing was peripheral blood. The source is a human donor in a cohort sampled during active COVID-19.

The gene calls are TRBV7-7 and TRBJ1-5; tentative D call: TRBD1 (6 bases). From germline, CDR1 is SSHAT and CDR2 FNYEAQ (reference sequence). Trimming pared 8 bases from V and 2 bases from J, leaving 10 bases between. The length of the CDR3 is 13 residues. CDR3 in DNA: TGTGCCAGCGCCCCAGGGGGCAATCAGCCCCAGCATTTT. Translation: CASAPGGNQPQHF.

The chain joins TRBV7-2 to TRBJ1-2, with D perhaps TRBD1 (5 bases). V was pared by 7 bases and J by 4 bases, with 13 bases between. The CDR3 extends over 13 amino acids. Germline-derived CDR1 and CDR2 are SGHTA and FQGNSA. The CDR3 nucleotides are TGTGCCAGCACCCACGTGGGGGGCTATGGCTACACCTTC. This translates into CASTHVGGYGYTF.

The chain links TRBV30 to TRBJ2-1; 11 bases map to TRBD1. CDR3 length equals 14 residues. The germline V gene has CDR1 GTSNPN and CDR2 SVGIG (reference sequence). V was clipped by 5 bases and J by 5 bases; unmatched bases: 5. The CDR3 here is CAWGRDRGDNEQFF. CDR3 in DNA: TGTGCCTGGGGTCGGGACAGGGGGGACAATGAGCAGTTCTTC. The whole variable domain, filled in from reference TRBV30 and TRBJ2-1, reads SQTIHQWPATLVQPVGSPLSLECTVEGTSNPNLYWYRQAAGRGLQLLFYSVGIGQISSEVPQNLSASRPQDRQFILSSKKLLLSDSGFYLCAWGRDRGDNEQFFGPGTRLTVL.

The chain has TRBV3-1 (or the pseudogene TRBV3-2) and TRBJ2-1, with D possibly matching TRBD2 (6 bases). The CDR3 has 15 amino acids. Per the germline V gene, CDR1 is LGHDT and CDR2 is YNNKEL (reference sequence). Trimming pared 3 bases from V and 8 bases from J, leaving 17 bases between. The DNA of the CDR3 is TGTGCCAGCAGCCAGAGGCGGGATGGGGTGGATGAGCAGTTCTTC. This gives the protein CASSQRRDGVDEQFF.

The chain carries TRBV19 and TRBJ2-5; D is perhaps TRBD1 (6 bases). In germline, CDR1 is LNHDA, CDR2 SQIVND (reference sequence). The CDR3 totals 13 residues. The V gene lost 4 bases and the J gene lost 3 bases, with 9 bases spanning the gap. The CDR3 reads CASSKAGEETQYF. Written as DNA, the CDR3 is TGTGCCAGTAGTAAAGCAGGGGAAGAGACCCAGTACTTC.

This clone was detected only once. V gene TRBV6-5 combines with J gene TRBJ2-1, with 12 bases fitting TRBD2. This CDR3 is 16 amino acids long. CDR1 is MNHEY and CDR2 is SVGAGI in the germline V gene. V gave up 0 bases and J gave up 10 bases; unmatched junction bases: 7. The CDR3 is CASSYSRASGRGEQFF. CDR3 bases: TGTGCCAGCAGTTACTCCAGGGCTAGCGGGAGGGGCGAGCAGTTCTTC.